The clone carrying this TCR beta chain was detected once. The sample has other DNA sequences that encode this CDR3 too. The V gene's germline CDR1 is LNHDA and CDR2 SQIVND (reference sequence). This CDR3 region has 13 residues. Trimming left V 6 bases short and J 7 bases short, with 10 bases between. Assignments of participants to cohorts depended upon their own reported clinical history. In the original workflow: Amplification of reference gene primers was used by the study to estimate nucleated cell counts. Assay: immunoSEQ multiplex PCR; the TCRdb copy retains only in-frame clones and omits some. Clonal size and the V and J genes are those of that table, whereas D and trimming came from the DNA. The sample carries around 250,000 clones, about 89% recorded once. These data originate in a study of blood T cell repertoires in COVID-19. The wider study: Acute-phase and convalescent COVID-19 samples originated in the United States, Italy and Spain.

This TCR was recovered from a human donor in a cohort exposed to, infected with or recovered from COVID-19 (not recorded which). The donor label of this sample is uncertain. The chain is built from TRBV19 and TRBJ1-6; D is possibly TRBD1 (6 bases). Sequenced input: PBMCs or T cells enriched from blood (not recorded which). The CDR3 DNA reads as TGTGCCAGTAGCCCGGACAGAAATTCACCCCTCCACTTT. It codes for CASSPDRNSPLHF.